Listed here is a single T cell receptor beta chain. The data were taken from a study of spatial heterogeneity in lung cancer. The CDR3 is 14 residues long. The V gene's germline CDR1 is SGHTA and CDR2 FQGTGA. V lost 4 bases to trimming and J lost 11 bases, with 20 bases between them. Time point indicated: blood at routine non-recurrence follow-up after resection. Whole RNA, isolated from tumor, nontumor lung or frozen PBMC, was sequenced without prior sorting. One entry per CDR3 protein results from TCRdb running MiXCR on the 5' RACE reads. The repertoire holds under 30,000 distinct CDR3 sequences, approximately 6% seen once, with roughly a fifth in the top ten.

This chain connects TRBV7-3 to TRBJ1-1, with a weak D call TRBD1 (5 bases). This specimen was PBMCs, taken at follow-up. The TCR was taken from a male donor with early-stage non-small cell lung cancer. In nucleotides, the CDR3 is TGTGCCAGCAGCTCCGTTAACAGCCCCCGGGGGGCTTTCTTT. Encoded protein: CASSSVNSPRGAFF.